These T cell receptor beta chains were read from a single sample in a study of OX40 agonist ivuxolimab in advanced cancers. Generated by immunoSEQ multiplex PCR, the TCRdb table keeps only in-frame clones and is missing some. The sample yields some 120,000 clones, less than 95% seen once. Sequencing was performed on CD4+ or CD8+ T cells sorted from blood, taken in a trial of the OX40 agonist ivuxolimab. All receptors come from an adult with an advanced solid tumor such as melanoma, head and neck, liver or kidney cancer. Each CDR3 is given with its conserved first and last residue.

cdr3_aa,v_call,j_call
CASSTGRLGTEAFF,TRBV7-2,TRBJ1-1
CASSLSGTSYEQYF,TRBV5-6,TRBJ2-7
CASSWERGQPQHF,TRBV7-3,TRBJ1-5
CASSPRGRGDTEAFF,TRBV18,TRBJ1-1
CASRGLAGGGTFWNEQFF,TRBV4-1,TRBJ2-1
CASSLSPGRMNTEAFF,TRBV27,TRBJ1-1
CASSLALGQGGQYF,TRBV5-8,TRBJ2-7
CASSLWGPQGGRSPSTDTQYF,TRBV27,TRBJ2-3
CASSRPPGLAYEQYF,TRBV28,TRBJ2-7
CASTRSDNEQFF,TRBV11-2,TRBJ2-1
CASSSTSLREKLFF,TRBV27,TRBJ1-4
CASSRDIFYNSPLHF,TRBV5-8,TRBJ1-6